These 20 T cell receptor beta chains came from one sample sequenced in a study of blood T cell repertoires in COVID-19. Sequencing used immunoSEQ multiplex PCR; TCRdb keeps in-frame clones, though not all of them. The repertoire holds 300,000 to 400,000 clones, with approximately 90% as singletons. The material sequenced was peripheral blood. The receptors derive from a man aged 30 to 45 with COVID-19, enrolled during active disease.

This clone appeared a few times. This rearrangement joins TRBV5-6 to TRBJ1-4; 7 positions match TRBD1. The CDR3 loop spans 17 amino acids. Unmatched junction bases numbered 9, after V lost 0 bases and J lost 4 bases. CDR1 and CDR2 (germline): SGHDT, YYEEEE. The CDR3 reads CASSLVGTGQNNEKLFF. In DNA form, the CDR3 reads TGTGCCAGCAGCTTGGTGGGTACGGGACAGAATAATGAAAAACTGTTTTTT.

This clone was recorded a few times. Other DNA sequences within the sample encode an identical CDR3. The chain is built from TRBV19 and TRBJ2-5; 15 bases align to TRBD2. Per the germline V gene, CDR1 is LNHDA and CDR2 is SQIVND (reference sequence). The CDR3 totals 17 residues. The J segment lost 5 bases and the V segment lost 3 bases, leaving 7 bases of the junction unmatched. Here the CDR3 reads CASSIGTSGRSRETQYF. The CDR3, as DNA: TGTGCCAGTAGTATTGGGACTAGCGGGAGGTCACGGGAGACCCAGTACTTC.

The chain has TRBV19 and TRBJ2-2; 9 bases fit TRBD1. The CDR3 runs to 16 residues. CDR1 is LNHDA and CDR2 is SQIVND in the germline V gene (reference sequence). Germline trimming cut 7 bases from V and 3 bases from J; bases unmatched to any gene: 9. The CDR3 loop is CASTTPGQGDTGELFF. CDR3 coding DNA: TGTGCCAGTACCACCCCGGGACAGGGCGACACCGGGGAGCTGTTTTTT.

The gene calls are TRBV5-6 and TRBJ1-2, with 7 bases matching TRBD1. CDR1 SGHDT and CDR2 YYEEEE come from the germline V gene. The CDR3 contains 15 residues. J was trimmed by 5 bases and V by 1 base; bases with no gene match: 8. CDR3 nucleotides: TGTGCCAGCAGCTTGCGAGGGGGCGCGAGATATGGCTACACCTTC. This translates into CASSLRGGARYGYTF.

V usage is TRBV28 and J usage is TRBJ2-3, with 15 bases aligning to TRBD2. The CDR3 contains 16 residues. J lost 3 bases, V lost 3 bases, and 1 base had no gene match. Germline loops: CDR1 MDHEN, CDR2 SYDVKM. This CDR3 is CASSLGLAGGTDTQYF. The CDR3 DNA is TGTGCCAGCAGTTTGGGACTAGCGGGAGGAACAGATACGCAGTATTTT.

V is TRBV27 and J is TRBJ1-4, with 9 bases aligning to TRBD1. The germline V gene has CDR1 MNHEY and CDR2 SMNVEV (reference sequence). The trim removed 2 bases at V and 4 bases at J, leaving 5 bases unmatched. This CDR3 has 16 amino acids. CDR3 loop: CASSLISGQGNEKLFF. The DNA for the CDR3 is TGTGCCAGCAGTTTAATTTCGGGACAGGGTAATGAAAAACTGTTTTTT.

This sequence joins TRBV30 and TRBJ2-3, with TRBD2 matching 7 bases. The trim removed 8 bases at V and 1 base at J, leaving 9 bases unmatched. Germline CDR1 reads GTSNPN; CDR2 reads SVGIG (reference sequence). The CDR3 totals 14 residues. CDR3 DNA: TGTGCCGGCACGGGGGGACGGGGCACAGATACGCAGTATTTT. Translating it yields CAGTGGRGTDTQYF.

The V call is TRBV15, the J call TRBJ1-2; 11 bases line up with TRBD1. The J segment lost 4 bases and the V segment lost 2 bases, leaving 12 bases of the junction unmatched. The CDR3 is made up of 18 amino acids. Germline V gene sequence: CDR1 LNHNV, CDR2 YYDKDF (reference sequence). The CDR3 sequence is CATSRFLTQGQGGYGYTF. As DNA, the CDR3 is TGTGCCACCAGCAGATTCCTTACCCAGGGACAGGGGGGCTATGGCTACACCTTC.

This clone has only one observation. V gene TRBV29-1 combines with J gene TRBJ1-1; unclear D gene. V was trimmed by 5 bases and J by 0 bases, leaving 13 bases between them. Germline V lookup: CDR1 SQVTM, CDR2 ANQGSEA. The CDR3 has 14 residues. The CDR3 region is CSVLGPRMNTEAFF. CDR3 coding DNA: TGCAGCGTTCTTGGGCCTCGAATGAACACTGAAGCTTTCTTT.

This clone was observed a few times. V gene TRBV4-3 combines with J gene TRBJ1-1; a weak D match, TRBD1 (6 bases). Trimming took 0 bases from V and 6 from J, leaving 23 bases between them. Germline CDR1 LGHNA, CDR2 YSLEER. The CDR3 sequence is 18 residues long. In DNA form, the CDR3 reads TGCGCCAGCAGCCAAGAGACCCCCCTCGCCCTAAACAGGGCTGAAGCTTTCTTT. It specifies CASSQETPLALNRAEAFF.

The chain is built from TRBV24-1 and TRBJ2-3; possible D gene TRBD2, 6 bases. Germline V gives CDR1 KGHDR, CDR2 SFDVKD. This CDR3 region has 15 residues. Trimming pared 4 bases from V and 0 bases from J, leaving 10 bases between. CDR3 sequence reads: CATSESGTSTDTQYF. CDR3 in DNA: TGTGCCACCAGTGAGTCCGGGACTAGCACAGATACGCAGTATTTT.

The V gene is TRBV19, the J gene TRBJ1-5, with TRBD1 matching 8 bases. Germline V lookup: CDR1 LNHDA, CDR2 SQIVND (reference sequence). The CDR3 runs to 13 residues. J was trimmed by 6 bases and V by 4 bases; bases with no gene match: 2. CDR3 in DNA: TGTGCCAGTAGTACAGGGGGCGTTCAGCCCCAGCATTTT. Protein sequence: CASSTGGVQPQHF.

Written as DNA, the CDR3 is TGTGCCAGAAGCTTGTACGACCCCCTGGGGAGGCCCTACGAGCAGTACTTC. This codes for CARSLYDPLGRPYEQYF. The genes are TRBV5-3 and TRBJ2-7, with TRBD2 as a possible D gene (6 bases). TRBV5-3 is an ORF, and what it does is uncertain. The CDR3 consists of 17 residues. Trimming took off 1 base at V and 2 bases at J, with 19 bases between the two ends.

The chain combines TRBV30 with TRBJ2-7; perhaps TRBD1 as D (6 bases). CDR3 length equals 13 residues. Trimming pared 2 bases from V and 4 bases from J, leaving 12 bases between. Germline lookup yields CDR1 GTSNPN and CDR2 SVGIG (reference sequence). CDR3 amino acids: CAWSTGRGYEQYF. The CDR3 bases are TGTGCCTGGAGTACAGGGCGTGGGTACGAGCAGTACTTC.

The CDR3 reads CASSPRAREKPDTQYF. In DNA, the CDR3 is TGTGCCAGCAGCCCAAGGGCGCGGGAGAAGCCAGATACGCAGTATTTT. The V call is TRBV6-2 or TRBV6-3, the J call TRBJ2-3; 7 bases map to TRBD2. The length of the CDR3 is 16 residues. CDR1 and CDR2 (germline): MNHEY, SVGEGT. V was clipped by 6 bases and J by 4 bases; unmatched bases: 13.

The rearrangement uses TRBV7-2 and TRBJ2-3; TRBD2 matches at 7 bases. Losses at the gene ends were 4 bases for V and 2 bases for J; bases not matched to a gene: 15. Germline V gene data show CDR1 as SGHTA and CDR2 as FQGNSA. The CDR3 has 18 amino acids. CDR3 sequence: CASSSGMASGYYTDTQYF. The DNA of the CDR3 is TGTGCCAGCAGCTCAGGAATGGCTAGCGGTTATTACACAGATACGCAGTATTTT.

The chain uses TRBV24-1 and TRBJ2-5; TRBD1 might be the D (6 bases). Germline-derived CDR1 and CDR2 are KGHDR and SFDVKD. Trimming removed 12 bases from V and 5 bases from J, with 18 bases in between. The CDR3 contains 13 residues. CDR3 protein: CAQETTGWETQYF. The CDR3 bases are TGTGCCCAGGAAACGACAGGATGGGAGACCCAGTACTTC.

The CDR3 sequence is CASSLPGQLNSPLHF. CDR3 nucleotides: TGTGCCAGCAGCTTACCGGGACAGTTAAATTCACCCCTCCACTTT. The gene calls are TRBV5-4 and TRBJ1-6; 7 bases align to TRBD1. Germline V gene lookup returns CDR1 SGHNT and CDR2 YYREEE (reference sequence). V lost 2 bases to trimming and J lost 7 bases; unmatched junction nucleotides: 6. The CDR3 is made up of 15 amino acids.

V and J are TRBV5-1 and TRBJ2-5; TRBD2 matches 7 bases. The germline CDR1 and CDR2 sequences are SGHRS and YFSETQ. V lost 2 bases to trimming and J lost 5 bases; unmatched junction nucleotides: 15. The CDR3 is 17 amino acids. CDR3 sequence: CASSFYVGRAGMETQYF. DNA of the CDR3: TGCGCCAGCAGCTTTTACGTCGGAAGAGCGGGGATGGAGACCCAGTACTTC.

The chain is built from TRBV6-6 and TRBJ2-7, with D possibly matching TRBD1 (6 bases). The CDR3 extends over 14 amino acids. Germline CDR1 is MNHNY and CDR2 is SVGAGI (reference sequence). Trimming stripped 7 bases from V and 4 bases from J, with 17 bases between. The CDR3 here is CASISGETGYEQYF. CDR3 DNA sequence: TGTGCCAGCATATCAGGGGAAACAGGGTACGAGCAGTACTTC.